This T cell receptor beta chain appears in the sequencing data of a study of CD8+CD57+ T cells in acquired aplastic anemia. About the study: Roughly 3.2 ug was the average amount of DNA from sorted CD4+ and CD8+ cells. General observations from the study: With respect to CD8+ Simpson's diversity, patients and controls did not differ significantly. Overlapping CD8+ CDR3 repertoires of patients and controls contained some 27 shared sequences.

CDR1 is WNHNN, CDR2 SYGVQD, per germline (reference sequence). The CDR3 has 14 amino acids. Trimming pared 5 bases from V and 2 bases from J, leaving 10 bases between. Genomic DNA provided the template from which TCR beta VDJ and CDR3 profiles were obtained. A single record per CDR3 protein comes from TCRdb applying MiXCR to the reads. Of a few hundred thousand distinct CDR3 sequences in the sample, about 56% are singletons; the top ten hold roughly 8%. As regards this clonotype: The antigen is undetermined.

The sequence was collected from a human donor with severe aplastic anemia or a healthy control (not recorded which). The source material was sorted CD4+, CD8+, or CD8+CD57+ T cells (not recorded which) from PBMCs. The rearrangement uses TRBV10-1 and TRBJ1-5; D perhaps matches TRBD1 (5 bases). This chain's CDR3 is CASSRGVGNQPQHF. CDR3 in DNA: TGCGCCAGCAGTCGGGGGGTGGGCAATCAGCCCCAGCATTTT.